This T cell receptor beta chain was observed in a study of shared clonotypes between healthy human individuals. Samples underwent the assay at deep level. Data came from immunoSEQ multiplex PCR; TCRdb stores just in-frame clones and leaves some out. The table has about 2.2 million clones, approximately 94% seen once; the top ten hold under 2%. The study, taken as a whole, reports: Among donors, clonotype sharing was expected to be affected by sequencing depth. Limitation of the genetic and exposure-history diversity represented came from the few donors.

Naive CD8 cells lacked CD45RO and underwent positive selection for CCR7, leaving out terminally differentiated effector memory CD45RA+ cells. The donor population consisted of healthy HIV-negative adults with no recent acute infections or vaccinations. As regards this clone: Its target is unknown.

The V and J ends lost 3 bases and 6 bases respectively, with 12 bases between them. CDR3 length equals 13 residues. Germline assignment: CDR1 MNHEY and CDR2 SMNVEV (reference sequence). Sequencing was performed on naive CD8+ T cells from PBMCs. The chain combines TRBV27 with TRBJ2-7; no definite D call. This sequence was found in a man aged 18 to 30 in good health. Some clones in this sample may be carry-over from other donors' samples. The CDR3 region is CASSLSLVREQYF. The CDR3 region has the DNA TGTGCCAGCAGTTTGTCGTTAGTCCGCGAGCAGTACTTC.